This T cell receptor beta chain comes out of a study of shared clonotypes between healthy human individuals. This clone appeared once. Its antigen is not known. Other DNA sequences in the sample encode the same CDR3. The CDR3 is made up of 14 amino acids. Trimming removed 3 bases at V and 2 bases at J, with 8 bases between. Looked up from germline, CDR1 is ENHRY and CDR2 is SYGVKD. Template for every sorted-subset replicate PCR totaled roughly 210 ng DNA, 25,000 to 35,000 T cell genomes. The data were produced by immunoSEQ multiplex PCR, yet TCRdb's version contains in-frame clones alone and is incomplete. The data hold roughly 2 million clones, with approximately 94% observed a single time. General study points: The low donor count limited represented genetic and exposure-history diversity. Naive subsets, compared against memory subsets, generally had larger estimated richness values.

V and J are TRBV10-3 and TRBJ1-5; possible D gene TRBD1, 6 bases. Sample: naive CD4+ T cells sorted from blood. Subset here: CD45RA+ positively selected. The TCR originated in a young man in good health. This chain's CDR3 is CAISDRGGNQPQHF. The CDR3, as DNA: TGTGCCATCAGTGATAGGGGGGGCAATCAGCCCCAGCATTTT.